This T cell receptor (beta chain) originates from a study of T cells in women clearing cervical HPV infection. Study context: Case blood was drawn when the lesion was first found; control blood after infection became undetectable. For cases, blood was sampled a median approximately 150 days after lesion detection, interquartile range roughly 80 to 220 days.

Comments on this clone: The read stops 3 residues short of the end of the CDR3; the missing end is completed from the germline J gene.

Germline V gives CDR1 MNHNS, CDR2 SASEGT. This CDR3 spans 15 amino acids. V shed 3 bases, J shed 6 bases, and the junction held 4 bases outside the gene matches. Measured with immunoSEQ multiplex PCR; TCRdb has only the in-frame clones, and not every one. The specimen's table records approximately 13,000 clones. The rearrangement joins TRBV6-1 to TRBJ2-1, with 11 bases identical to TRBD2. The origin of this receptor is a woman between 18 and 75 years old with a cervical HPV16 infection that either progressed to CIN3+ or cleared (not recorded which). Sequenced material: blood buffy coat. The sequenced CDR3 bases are TGTGCCAGCAGTGATCGACTAGCGGGGCTCAATGAG. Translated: CASSDRLAGLNE. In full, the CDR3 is CASSDRLAGLNEQFF.